This TCR beta chain was captured in a study of graft-versus-host responses after intestinal transplantation. Study as a whole: Recipients obtained multivisceral, liver-intestinal, or isolated intestinal transplants.

Produced via immunoSEQ multiplex PCR; TCRdb's table is partial and in-frame only. Among some 130,000 clones listed, 85% to 95% were seen once. In the case of this clone: Its antigen is unknown.

The TCR comes from a human donor who received an intestinal transplant. The sample consisted of unstimulated CD8+ T cells sorted from spleen or lymph node cells, taken before intestinal transplant.

As DNA, the CDR3 is TGTGCCAGCAGTTACGAAGGCGACGAGCAGTACTTC. Its protein product is CASSYEGDEQYF. The chain combines TRBV6-5 with TRBJ2-7; D is undetermined. The germline gives CDR1 MNHEY, CDR2 SVGAGI. V lost 2 bases, J lost 5 bases, and 7 bases lay in between. This CDR3 is 12 amino acids long.